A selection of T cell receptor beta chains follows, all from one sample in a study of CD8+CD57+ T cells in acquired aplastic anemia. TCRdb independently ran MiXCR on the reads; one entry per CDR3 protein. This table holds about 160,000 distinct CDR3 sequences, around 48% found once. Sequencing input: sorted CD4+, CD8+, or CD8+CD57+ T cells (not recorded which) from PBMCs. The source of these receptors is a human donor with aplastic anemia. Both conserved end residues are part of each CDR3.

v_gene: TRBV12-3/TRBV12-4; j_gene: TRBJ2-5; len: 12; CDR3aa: CASGYSWETQYF
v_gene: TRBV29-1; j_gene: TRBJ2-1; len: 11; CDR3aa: CSVGSYLEQFF
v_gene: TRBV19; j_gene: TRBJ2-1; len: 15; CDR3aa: CASRFSGTGYNEQFF
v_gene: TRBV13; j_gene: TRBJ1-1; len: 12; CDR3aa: CASSWGGPEAFF
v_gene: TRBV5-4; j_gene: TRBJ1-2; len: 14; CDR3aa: CASSSWTEYYGYTF
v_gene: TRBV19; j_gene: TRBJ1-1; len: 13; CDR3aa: CASSRLTGAGAFF
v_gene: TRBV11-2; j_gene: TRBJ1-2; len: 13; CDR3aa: CASRGQAGDGYTF
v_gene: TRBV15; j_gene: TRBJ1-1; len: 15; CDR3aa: CATSRDHKVGTEAFF
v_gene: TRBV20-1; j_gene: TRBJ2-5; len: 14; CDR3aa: CSASTSGGRETQYF
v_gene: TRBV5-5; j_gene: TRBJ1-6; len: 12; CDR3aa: CASGGENSPLHF
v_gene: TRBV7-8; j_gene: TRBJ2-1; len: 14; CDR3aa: CASAPDPGGNEQFF
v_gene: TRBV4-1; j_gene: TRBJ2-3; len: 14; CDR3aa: CASSQEMGTDTQYF
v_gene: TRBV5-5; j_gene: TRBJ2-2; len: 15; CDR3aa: CASSSGQEYTGDLFF
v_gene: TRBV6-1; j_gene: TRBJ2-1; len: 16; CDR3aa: CASSQGGTGLSNEQFF
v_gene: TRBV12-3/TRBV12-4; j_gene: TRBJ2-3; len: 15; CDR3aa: CASSSDFGDLDTQYF
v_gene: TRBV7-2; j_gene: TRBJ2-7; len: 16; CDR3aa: CASSLARYSGLEEQYF
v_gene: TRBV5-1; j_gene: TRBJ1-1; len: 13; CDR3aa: CASSLKTAHEAFF
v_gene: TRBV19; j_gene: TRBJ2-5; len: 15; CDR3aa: CASSMAGVGQETQYF
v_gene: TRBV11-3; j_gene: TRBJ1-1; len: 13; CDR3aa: CASSLKVNTEAFF
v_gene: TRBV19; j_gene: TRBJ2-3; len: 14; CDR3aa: CASSLGQGGDTQYF
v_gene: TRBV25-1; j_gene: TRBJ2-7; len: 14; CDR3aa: CASTGTRNSYEQYF
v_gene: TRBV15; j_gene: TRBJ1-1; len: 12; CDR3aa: CATRAVEGEAFF
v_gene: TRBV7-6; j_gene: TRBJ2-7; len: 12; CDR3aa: CASGGSSYEQYF
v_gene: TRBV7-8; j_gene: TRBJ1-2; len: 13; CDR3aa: CASSDPLYSGYTF
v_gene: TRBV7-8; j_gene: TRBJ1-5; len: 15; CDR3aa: CASSIQGAGNQPQHF
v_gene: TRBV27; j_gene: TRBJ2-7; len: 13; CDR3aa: CASSSTGGWEQYF
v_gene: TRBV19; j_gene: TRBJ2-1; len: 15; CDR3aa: CASTFSGRAANEQFF
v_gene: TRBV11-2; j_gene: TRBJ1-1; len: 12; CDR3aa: CASSLDLTEAFF
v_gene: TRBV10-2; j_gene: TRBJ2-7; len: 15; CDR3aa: CASSDRVGSSYEQYF
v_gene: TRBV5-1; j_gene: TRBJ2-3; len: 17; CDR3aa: CASSEESIRVSWDTQYF
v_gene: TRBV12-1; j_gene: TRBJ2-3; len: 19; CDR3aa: CASSFTGFTSGVRTDTQYF
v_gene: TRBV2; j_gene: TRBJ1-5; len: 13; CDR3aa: CASRSGTGWGQHF
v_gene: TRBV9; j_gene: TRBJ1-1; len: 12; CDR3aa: CASSWGGYEVFF
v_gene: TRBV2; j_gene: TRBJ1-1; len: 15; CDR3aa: CASTPRTLVRTEAFF
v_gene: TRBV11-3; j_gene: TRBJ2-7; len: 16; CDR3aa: CASSGALADLGEEQYF
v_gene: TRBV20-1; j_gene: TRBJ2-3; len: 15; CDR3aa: CSAATQAGRGDTQYF
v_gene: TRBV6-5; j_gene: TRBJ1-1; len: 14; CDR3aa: CASSYGQTNTEAFF
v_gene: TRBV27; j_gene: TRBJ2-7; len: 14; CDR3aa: CASSPQGFRYEQYF
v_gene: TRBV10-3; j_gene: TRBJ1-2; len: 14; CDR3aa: CASIRLAGADGYTF
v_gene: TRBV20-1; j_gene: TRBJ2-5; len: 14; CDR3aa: CSAPDYRRQETQYF
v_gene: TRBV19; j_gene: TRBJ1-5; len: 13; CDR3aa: CASSIWGNQHQHF
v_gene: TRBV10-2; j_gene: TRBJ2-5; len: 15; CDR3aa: CASSATQDPPGAQYF
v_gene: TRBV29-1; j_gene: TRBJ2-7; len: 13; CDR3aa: CSVDGTSGVEQYF
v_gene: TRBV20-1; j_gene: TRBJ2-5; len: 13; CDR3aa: CSVREGEAGTQYF
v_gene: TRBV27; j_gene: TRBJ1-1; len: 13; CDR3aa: CASSLGTNTEAFF
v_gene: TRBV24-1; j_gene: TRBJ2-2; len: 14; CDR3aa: CATSDFGGTGELFF
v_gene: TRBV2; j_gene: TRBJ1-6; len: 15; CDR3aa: CVSSEARGENSPLHF
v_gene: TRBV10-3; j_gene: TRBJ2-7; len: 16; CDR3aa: CAISPLRIPGYHEQYF
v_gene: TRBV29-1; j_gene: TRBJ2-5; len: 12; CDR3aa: CSVGTGGRGQNF
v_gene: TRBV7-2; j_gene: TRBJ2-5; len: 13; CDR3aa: CASSLTRQETQYF
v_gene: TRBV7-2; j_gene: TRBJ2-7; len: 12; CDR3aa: CASTRGTYEQYF